Listed below are T cell receptor beta chains from one sample, sequenced in a study of Graves' ophthalmopathy and Graves' hyperthyroidism. TCRdb independently ran MiXCR on the multiplex PCR reads; one entry per CDR3 protein. The sample includes around 1.1 million distinct CDR3 sequences, less than 45% of them seen just once. Sample: peripheral blood or thyroid tissue (not recorded which). Receptors originate from an adult man with Graves' hyperthyroidism. Each CDR3 is given with its conserved first and last residue. A D gene is named only where the DNA matches it firmly. Part of the rows lack a size; the others show once, few, many or a class for expanded clones.

J: TRBJ1-1
D: TRBD1
size: few
V: TRBV5-1
CDR3: CASSLVTGYMNTEAFF
DNA: TGCGCCAGCAGCTTGGTGACAGGGTACATGAACACTGAAGCTTTCTTT

J: TRBJ1-4
D: TRBD1
size: few
V: TRBV12-3/TRBV12-4
CDR3: CASRPGQGLSEKLFF
DNA: TGTGCCAGCAGACCTGGACAGGGGTTAAGTGAAAAACTGTTTTTT

J: TRBJ1-5
D: -
size: few
V: TRBV30
CDR3: CAWSVAGIRGSQHF
DNA: TGTGCCTGGAGTGTTGCAGGGATCAGGGGTTCACAGCATTTT

J: TRBJ1-3
D: -
size: -
V: TRBV20-1
CDR3: CSAGGLVRNTIYF
DNA: TGCAGTGCTGGAGGGCTCGTTAGAAACACCATATATTTT

J: TRBJ1-6
D: TRBD1
size: many
V: TRBV6-5
CDR3: CASVTGDSPLHF
DNA: TGTGCCAGCGTAACAGGGGATTCACCCCTCCACTTT

J: TRBJ2-5
D: -
size: many
V: TRBV11-2
CDR3: CASYSGGGFGETQYF
DNA: TGTGCCAGCTACTCCGGTGGAGGTTTTGGAGAGACCCAGTACTTC

J: TRBJ2-2
D: -
size: -
V: TRBV5-6
CDR3: CASSLAGGTGTGELFF
DNA: TGTGCCAGCAGCCTTGCCGGGGGCACGGGCACCGGGGAGCTGTTTTTT

J: TRBJ2-2
D: -
size: few
V: TRBV9
CDR3: CASSVNSGNTGELFF
DNA: TGTGCCAGCAGCGTAAATAGCGGGAACACCGGGGAGCTGTTTTTT

J: TRBJ2-7
D: -
size: -
V: TRBV12-3/TRBV12-4
CDR3: CASSFPRKAYEQYF
DNA: TGTGCCAGCAGTTTCCCCAGGAAGGCCTACGAGCAGTACTTC

J: TRBJ2-5
D: TRBD2
size: -
V: TRBV9
CDR3: CASSPSSGAEGETQYF
DNA: TGTGCCAGCAGCCCCTCCAGCGGGGCCGAGGGAGAGACCCAGTACTTC

J: TRBJ2-6
D: TRBD1
size: many
V: TRBV7-9
CDR3: CASSLSTGVSVLTF
DNA: TGTGCCAGCAGCTTGTCGACAGGGGTAAGCGTCCTGACTTTC

J: TRBJ1-2
D: -
size: many
V: TRBV12-3/TRBV12-4
CDR3: CASSLTGPNYGYTF
DNA: TGTGCCAGCAGTTTGACAGGACCTAACTATGGCTACACCTTC

J: TRBJ2-2
D: TRBD1
size: few
V: TRBV5-1
CDR3: CASSLVWDRGTGELFF
DNA: TGCGCCAGCAGCTTGGTTTGGGACAGGGGCACCGGGGAGCTGTTTTTT

J: TRBJ2-7
D: -
size: many
V: TRBV20-1
CDR3: CSASWGGTATYEQYF
DNA: TGCAGTGCTAGCTGGGGCGGGACCGCAACCTACGAGCAGTACTTC

J: TRBJ1-5
D: -
size: -
V: TRBV2
CDR3: CASTGGGSQPQHF
DNA: TGTGCCAGCACGGGGGGGGGCAGTCAGCCCCAGCATTTT

J: TRBJ2-7
D: -
size: -
V: TRBV6-5
CDR3: CASSYSSSRSSYEQYF
DNA: TGTGCCAGCAGTTACTCAAGTTCCAGGAGCTCCTACGAGCAGTACTTC

J: TRBJ1-2
D: TRBD1
size: -
V: TRBV14
CDR3: CASSLSGGGSDNYGYTF
DNA: TGTGCCAGCAGCTTATCGGGAGGGGGCAGCGATAACTATGGCTACACCTTC

J: TRBJ2-5
D: TRBD2
size: few
V: TRBV12-3/TRBV12-4
CDR3: CASSQTSEKETQYF
DNA: TGTGCCAGCAGTCAGACTAGCGAAAAAGAGACCCAGTACTTC

J: TRBJ1-1
D: TRBD1
size: many
V: TRBV4-3
CDR3: CASSQVRGPAFF
DNA: TGCGCCAGCAGCCAAGTTAGGGGGCCGGCTTTCTTT

J: TRBJ2-1
D: -
size: -
V: TRBV19
CDR3: CASSMRQYNEQFF
DNA: TGTGCCAGTAGTATGAGGCAGTACAATGAGCAGTTCTTC

J: TRBJ1-1
D: TRBD1
size: -
V: TRBV12-3/TRBV12-4
CDR3: CATKQGANTEAFF
DNA: TGTGCCACAAAACAGGGGGCAAACACTGAAGCTTTCTTT

J: TRBJ1-6
D: -
size: few
V: TRBV18
CDR3: CASSPMTLRSSPLHF
DNA: TGTGCCAGCTCACCAATGACACTCAGGAGTTCACCCCTCCACTTT

J: TRBJ2-7
D: TRBD2
size: -
V: TRBV5-1
CDR3: CASSQSSTGLAGEWQYF
DNA: TGCGCCAGCAGTCAGTCGAGCACGGGACTAGCGGGAGAATGGCAGTACTTC

J: TRBJ2-2
D: TRBD1
size: -
V: TRBV9
CDR3: CASRPDRGLTGELFF
DNA: TGTGCCAGCAGACCCGACAGGGGGCTCACCGGGGAGCTGTTTTTT

J: TRBJ1-2
D: TRBD1
size: -
V: TRBV5-1
CDR3: CASSQTPGQAGDGYTF
DNA: TGCGCCAGCAGCCAAACACCGGGACAGGCTGGGGATGGCTACACCTTC

J: TRBJ2-7
D: -
size: few
V: TRBV5-1
CDR3: CASTEDGRRTYEQYF
DNA: TGCGCCAGCACCGAGGACGGGAGAAGGACCTACGAGCAGTACTTC

J: TRBJ1-6
D: -
size: -
V: TRBV12-3/TRBV12-4
CDR3: CASSLGVAPLHF
DNA: TGTGCCAGCAGTTTGGGGGTAGCGCCCCTCCACTTT

J: TRBJ2-2
D: -
size: many
V: TRBV7-8
CDR3: CASSPIRSNTGELFF
DNA: TGTGCCAGCAGCCCAATACGGTCGAACACCGGGGAGCTGTTTTTT

J: TRBJ2-7
D: -
size: many
V: TRBV10-3
CDR3: CAISLGLGYEQYF
DNA: TGTGCCATCAGCCTGGGACTGGGGTACGAGCAGTACTTC

J: TRBJ2-2
D: -
size: -
V: TRBV7-2
CDR3: CASSQRLPGFDTGELFF
DNA: TGTGCCAGCAGCCAGAGACTACCCGGATTCGACACCGGGGAGCTGTTTTTT

J: TRBJ1-6
D: TRBD1
size: -
V: TRBV11-2
CDR3: CAGSTGGQANSPLHF
DNA: TGTGCCGGCAGCACCGGCGGACAGGCTAATTCACCCCTCCACTTT

J: TRBJ1-5
D: -
size: few
V: TRBV20-1
CDR3: CSAIGAYSNQPQHF
DNA: TGCAGTGCTATAGGGGCGTATAGCAATCAGCCCCAGCATTTT

J: TRBJ1-1
D: -
size: many
V: TRBV10-2
CDR3: CASSQTVVAEAFF
DNA: TGCGCCAGCAGTCAGACAGTCGTTGCGGAAGCTTTCTTT

J: TRBJ1-1
D: -
size: many
V: TRBV2
CDR3: CASLGEQGGKLNTEAFF
DNA: TGTGCCAGCCTCGGAGAACAGGGAGGGAAATTGAACACTGAAGCTTTCTTT

J: TRBJ2-2
D: TRBD2
size: many
V: TRBV7-9
CDR3: CASSSSGSSGELFF
DNA: TGTGCCAGCAGCTCTAGCGGGAGCTCCGGGGAGCTGTTTTTT

J: TRBJ2-7
D: TRBD1
size: few
V: TRBV7-2
CDR3: CASSFSDRVLTYEQYF
DNA: TGTGCCAGCAGTTTTTCGGACAGGGTGCTAACCTACGAGCAGTACTTC

J: TRBJ2-7
D: TRBD1
size: -
V: TRBV15
CDR3: CATSSRQGPSYEQYF
DNA: TGTGCCACCAGCAGCCGACAGGGGCCCTCCTACGAGCAGTACTTC

J: TRBJ2-2
D: TRBD2
size: many
V: TRBV7-2
CDR3: CASSLGLAGATGELFF
DNA: TGTGCCAGCAGCTTAGGACTAGCGGGGGCCACCGGGGAGCTGTTTTTT

J: TRBJ2-2
D: -
size: few
V: TRBV12-3/TRBV12-4
CDR3: CASSLRQLTGELFF
DNA: TGTGCCAGCAGTTTAAGGCAGCTAACCGGGGAGCTGTTTTTT

J: TRBJ2-5
D: -
size: -
V: TRBV7-8
CDR3: CASRSGTATQYF
DNA: TGTGCCAGCAGGTCTGGGACCGCGACCCAGTACTTC

J: TRBJ1-5
D: -
size: many
V: TRBV19
CDR3: CASSISSGDQPQHF
DNA: TGTGCCAGTAGTATTTCCTCGGGGGATCAGCCCCAGCATTTT

J: TRBJ1-2
D: -
size: many
V: TRBV12-3/TRBV12-4
CDR3: CASSLRGLGRYGYTF
DNA: TGTGCCAGCAGTTTACGGGGCCTGGGGAGGTATGGCTACACCTTC

J: TRBJ2-5
D: TRBD1
size: many
V: TRBV27
CDR3: CASSLRGPWETQYF
DNA: TGTGCCAGCAGTTTAAGGGGGCCGTGGGAGACCCAGTACTTC

J: TRBJ1-6
D: -
size: -
V: TRBV12-3/TRBV12-4
CDR3: CASSFLGDNSPLHF
DNA: TGTGCCAGCAGTTTTCTAGGGGATAATTCACCCCTCCACTTT

J: TRBJ1-5
D: TRBD1
size: -
V: TRBV2
CDR3: CASSPQPGTGGINQPQHF
DNA: TGTGCCAGCAGTCCCCAACCCGGGACAGGGGGGATAAATCAGCCCCAGCATTTT

J: TRBJ2-7
D: -
size: -
V: TRBV7-9
CDR3: CASSLGMGSLGSYEQYF
DNA: TGTGCCAGCAGCTTGGGGATGGGGAGCCTCGGCTCCTACGAGCAGTACTTC

J: TRBJ2-7
D: -
size: many
V: TRBV10-3
CDR3: CAINDGSSYEQYF
DNA: TGTGCCATTAATGACGGTAGCTCCTACGAGCAGTACTTC

J: TRBJ1-5
D: -
size: -
V: TRBV11-2
CDR3: CATTAGETQHF
DNA: TGTGCCACCACCGCCGGCGAGACCCAGCATTTT

J: TRBJ1-5
D: TRBD1
size: -
V: TRBV7-9
CDR3: CASSLEGTGRQHF
DNA: TGTGCCAGCAGCTTAGAGGGGACAGGCCGGCAGCATTTT

J: TRBJ1-2
D: -
size: many
V: TRBV14
CDR3: CASSQLDRTNYGYTF
DNA: TGTGCCAGCAGCCAACTCGACAGGACTAACTATGGCTACACCTTC

J: TRBJ1-5
D: -
size: -
V: TRBV27
CDR3: CASRPLDNNQPQHF
DNA: TGTGCCAGCAGGCCCCTAGACAATAATCAGCCCCAGCATTTT

J: TRBJ2-7
D: -
size: -
V: TRBV29-1
CDR3: CSQGQLEEQYF
DNA: TGCAGCCAAGGACAGCTTGAGGAGCAGTACTTC

J: TRBJ1-1
D: -
size: -
V: TRBV2
CDR3: CASGQLAMNTEAFF
DNA: TGTGCCAGCGGACAGCTCGCTATGAACACTGAAGCTTTCTTT